This entry lists 9 T cell receptor beta chains sequenced from one sample in a study of cytomegalovirus exposure and HLA in healthy donors. 13 Jbeta primers and 60 Vbeta primers were used for the PCR. Profiling relied on immunoSEQ multiplex PCR, and the TCRdb table lists in-frame clones only, not all of them. The table lists around 150,000 clones, more than 60% of them singletons. Material for sequencing was PBMCs. The receptors were sampled from a man in his late teens or twenties in good health and CMV-seropositive.

The chain links TRBV7-8 to TRBJ1-5, with D unresolved. Trimming pared 5 bases from V and 0 bases from J, leaving 11 bases between. This CDR3 contains 15 residues. CDR1 and CDR2 (germline): SGHVS, FQNEAQ. The CDR3 region has the DNA TGTGCCAGCAGCCGGGGTGACGGTAGCAATCAGCCCCAGCATTTT. Protein sequence: CASSRGDGSNQPQHF.

The chain is built from TRBV6-5 and TRBJ2-3; 7 nucleotides align to TRBD2. With 2 bases clipped from V and 2 bases from J, the junction kept 7 bases outside the gene matches. The germline V gene has CDR1 MNHEY and CDR2 SVGAGI. The CDR3 consists of 16 residues. The CDR3 DNA reads as TGTGCCAGCAGTTACCGCCCTAGCGGTAACACAGATACGCAGTATTTT. Translation: CASSYRPSGNTDTQYF.

CDR3 DNA sequence: TGCAGCGTTGCCGGGACTGATTACTCCTACGAGCAGTACTTC. Translation: CSVAGTDYSYEQYF. The chain joins TRBV29-1 to TRBJ2-7; perhaps TRBD2 as D (6 bases). Germline V lookup: CDR1 SQVTM, CDR2 ANQGSEA. CDR3 length: 14 residues. V lost 4 bases to trimming and J lost 0 bases, with 13 bases between them.

The chain carries TRBV11-2 and TRBJ1-4, with unresolved D. V gave up 5 bases and J gave up 3 bases, with 10 bases separating them. CDR3 length: 14 amino acids. Looked up from germline, CDR1 is SGHAT and CDR2 is FQNNGV. CDR3 DNA sequence: TGTGCCAGCAGCCCCACAATCTCTAATGAAAAACTGTTTTTT. Translation gives CASSPTISNEKLFF.

This chain connects TRBV6-1 to TRBJ1-1; no reliable D call. Trimming stripped 6 bases from V and 1 base from J, with 12 bases between. Germline CDR1 reads MNHNS; CDR2 reads SASEGT. This CDR3 is built from 14 residues. CDR3 sequence reads: CASRAVGRNTEAFF. CDR3 sequence (DNA): TGTGCCAGCAGGGCGGTGGGGAGGAACACTGAAGCTTTCTTT.

This clone was seen a few times. This sequence joins TRBV19 and TRBJ2-7; TRBD2 matches 9 bases. Trimming took 3 bases from V and 2 from J; bases not matched to a gene: 11. The CDR3 covers 17 residues. CDR1 is LNHDA and CDR2 is SQIVND in the germline V gene (reference sequence). The CDR3 nucleotides read TGTGCCAGTAGTATTAGCCTCCGCGGGGGGGCTCCCTACGAGCAGTACTTC. The encoded protein is CASSISLRGGAPYEQYF.

The J gene is TRBJ1-5, the V gene TRBV27, with D unresolved. There are 15 residues in the CDR3. V was trimmed by 3 bases and J by 2 bases, leaving 11 bases between them. The germline CDR1 and CDR2 sequences are MNHEY and SMNVEV (reference sequence). The CDR3 coding sequence is TGTGCCAGCAGTTTCCGAGGGTCGGGCAATCAGCCCCAGCATTTT. The encoded protein is CASSFRGSGNQPQHF.

The chain couples TRBV6-5 to TRBJ2-1; 9 positions agree with TRBD2. The CDR3 sequence is 16 residues long. Looked up from germline, CDR1 is MNHEY and CDR2 is SVGAGI. J lost 5 bases, V lost 3 bases, and 8 bases had no gene match. The CDR3 protein is CASSYYSSGNNNEQFF. The CDR3 DNA follows: TGTGCCAGCAGTTATTATTCTAGCGGGAATAACAATGAGCAGTTCTTC.

The sample holds a few counts of this clone. The CDR3 nucleotides are TGTGCCAGCAGTCCCGGGGACAGGGGAGGTAACACTGAAGCTTTCTTT. Its protein product is CASSPGDRGGNTEAFF. The genes are TRBV28 and TRBJ1-1; 10 bases line up with TRBD1. The germline CDR1 and CDR2 sequences are MDHEN and SYDVKM. CDR3 length: 16 residues. V was pared by 5 bases and J by 2 bases, with 8 bases of the junction left unmatched.